A single sample is the source of the 24 T cell receptor beta chains below, sequenced in a study of T cells in Graves' hyperthyroidism and ophthalmopathy. Amplified regions were TCR beta CDR3 sequences from RNA transcripts. First-round RT-PCR with HTBI primers amplified the TCR CDR3 region. Each CDR3 protein is one row after TCRdb ran MiXCR on the multiplex PCR reads. The repertoire holds some 510,000 distinct CDR3 sequences, with roughly 20% as singletons. The specimen was blood. These receptors all stem from a man between 18 and 29 years old with Graves' hyperthyroidism.

In this sample, this clonotype turned up many times. The rearrangement links TRBV19 to TRBJ1-2; D remains unclear. Per germline, CDR1 LNHDA and CDR2 SQIVND (reference sequence). CDR3 length equals 14 residues. Trimming removed 0 bases at V and 3 bases at J, with 8 bases between. CDR3: CASSIEGVDYGYTF. The CDR3, as DNA: TGTGCCAGTAGTATAGAGGGAGTGGACTATGGCTACACCTTC.

This clonotype showed up many times. V usage is TRBV28 and J usage is TRBJ1-1, with 9 positions matching TRBD1. The CDR3 length is 17 residues. Germline assignment: CDR1 MDHEN and CDR2 SYDVKM. V was pared by 7 bases and J by 3 bases, with 15 bases of the junction left unmatched. The CDR3 DNA reads as TGTGCCAGCAATTCCCCCGCAACACGGACAGGGGACACTGAAGCTTTCTTT. Protein: CASNSPATRTGDTEAFF.

The J gene is TRBJ2-7, the V gene TRBV6-2 or TRBV6-3; 8 bases are a match to TRBD1. Germline V CDR1 and CDR2: MNHEY, SVGEGT. Unmatched junction bases numbered 6, after V lost 6 bases and J lost 5 bases. The CDR3 has 13 amino acids. This chain's CDR3 is CASRPADRDEQYF. The DNA of the CDR3 is TGTGCCAGCAGACCCGCGGACAGGGACGAGCAGTACTTC.

In its sample, this clonotype was seen many times. The V and J genes are TRBV11-2 and TRBJ2-7; possible D gene TRBD2, 6 bases. Germline V gives CDR1 SGHAT, CDR2 FQNNGV. V lost 1 base to trimming and J lost 7 bases, with 17 bases between them. The CDR3 contains 15 residues. CDR3 DNA sequence: TGTGCCAGCAGCTTAGGGCACAGGCCAGCGGGTGAGCAGTACTTC. Amino acids: CASSLGHRPAGEQYF.

The genes are TRBV2 and TRBJ2-7, with 9 bases identical to TRBD2. Germline CDR1 SNHLY, CDR2 FYNNEI. The CDR3 is made up of 13 amino acids. With 7 bases clipped from V and 6 bases from J, the junction kept 7 bases outside the gene matches. The CDR3 is CASKPGLAFEQYF. Written as DNA, the CDR3 is TGTGCCAGCAAGCCGGGACTAGCTTTCGAGCAGTACTTC. Full variable domain (rest looked up from reference TRBV2 and TRBJ2-7): EPEVTQTPSHQVTQMGQEVILRCVPISNHLYFYWYRQILGQKVEFLVSFYNNEISEKSEIFDDQFSVERPDGSNFTLKIRSTKLEDSAMYFCASKPGLAFEQYFGPGTRLTVT.

There are many counts of this clonotype. This chain links TRBV12-3 or TRBV12-4 with TRBJ1-5; 10 nucleotides match TRBD1. The CDR3 is 16 amino acids. V lost 5 bases to trimming and J lost 7 bases; unmatched junction nucleotides: 11. The DNA for the CDR3 is TGTGCCAGCAGTCCCCCGGGACAGGGGAGGGGACAGCCCCAGCATTTT. This encodes CASSPPGQGRGQPQHF.

V is TRBV11-2 and J is TRBJ2-1; 7 bases agree with TRBD1. The germline gives CDR1 SGHAT, CDR2 FQNNGV. The CDR3 totals 15 residues. Germline trimming cut 8 bases from V and 7 bases from J; bases unmatched to any gene: 14. The CDR3 bases are TGTGCCAGCTCGCCCCGGGACAGAATCGGGAATGAGCAGTTCTTC. Its protein is CASSPRDRIGNEQFF.

The chain combines TRBV6-1 with TRBJ2-7; 8 bases agree with TRBD1. This CDR3 has 14 amino acids. The V segment lost 6 bases and the J segment 2 bases; nucleotides outside the gene matches: 6. Per germline, CDR1 MNHNS and CDR2 SASEGT. CDR3 loop: CASRGDRGTYEQYF. DNA of the CDR3: TGTGCCAGCAGGGGCGACAGGGGCACCTACGAGCAGTACTTC.

The table lists this clonotype with many counts. Sequence at one end of the junction differs from germline and may be a read error. The chain recombines TRBV15 with TRBJ1-1; TRBD1 might be the D (6 bases). The CDR3 spans 14 residues. Germline V gene sequence: CDR1 LNHNV, CDR2 YYDKDF (reference sequence). CDR3 protein: CATSTGTQNTEAFF. CDR3 bases: TGTGCCACGAGCACCGGGACACAGAACACTGAAGCTTTCTTT.

This sequence joins TRBV7-6 and TRBJ2-2; D perhaps matches TRBD2 (6 bases). The CDR3 has 16 residues. Germline lookup yields CDR1 SGHVS and CDR2 FNYEAQ. Deletions cut 3 bases from V and 7 bases from J, with 18 bases between. CDR3 sequence reads: CASSFRTPGVGGELFF. CDR3 DNA: TGTGCCAGCAGCTTCCGGACTCCGGGGGTTGGCGGGGAGCTGTTTTTT.

The chain has TRBV28 and TRBJ2-5, with TRBD2 as a possible D gene (6 bases). The CDR3 is 15 amino acids. The germline V gene encodes CDR1 MDHEN and CDR2 SYDVKM. V lost 3 bases and J lost 5, with 16 bases in between. The CDR3 DNA follows: TGTGCCAGCAGTTTCTCGTCCCCCGGAGGGGAGACCCAGTACTTC. Protein: CASSFSSPGGETQYF.

This clonotype was found many times. The genes are TRBV12-3 or TRBV12-4 and TRBJ1-6, with unresolved D. Between the trimmed V and J ends, which lost 1 base and 7 bases, there was a span of 11 bases. This CDR3 contains 15 residues. CDR3 sequence (DNA): TGTGCCAGCAGTTTAGAAGGCAGTCGGAATTCACCCCTCCACTTT. It encodes CASSLEGSRNSPLHF.

This clonotype was observed at least ten times. The genes are TRBV6-2 or TRBV6-3 and TRBJ1-5; 10 bases map to TRBD1. The V gene's germline CDR1 is MNHEY and CDR2 SVGEGT. With V trimmed by 5 bases and J by 6 bases, 7 bases remained unmatched. The CDR3 extends over 15 amino acids. The CDR3 DNA reads as TGTGCCAGCAGTATGACAGGGGGCGCGGGTCAGCCCCAGCATTTT. Encoded protein: CASSMTGGAGQPQHF.

For this clonotype: Being one base from a much bigger clone, this may be a read error. The final CDR3 position lacks the conserved phenylalanine or tryptophan, pointing to a likely read error. V and J are TRBV27 and TRBJ1-5; the D gene is possibly TRBD1 (5 bases). The CDR3 is made up of 12 amino acids. Germline V gene sequence: CDR1 MNHEY, CDR2 SMNVEV (reference sequence). Trimming took 8 bases from V and 7 from J, leaving 12 bases between them. The CDR3 sequence: CASWDSGQPQHV. CDR3 nucleotides: TGTGCCAGCTGGGACTCGGGGCAGCCCCAGCATGTT.

This clonotype was seen many times. This chain links TRBV30 with TRBJ1-2; 7 bases fit TRBD1. Germline V lookup: CDR1 GTSNPN, CDR2 SVGIG (reference sequence). J lost 8 bases, V lost 1 base, and 1 base had no gene match. CDR3 size: 11 residues. CDR3 amino acids: CAWSGQGGYTF. DNA of the CDR3: TGTGCCTGGAGTGGACAGGGAGGCTACACCTTC.

This clonotype was seen ten or more times. V and J are TRBV28 and TRBJ2-7; perhaps TRBD1 as D (5 bases). In germline, CDR1 is MDHEN, CDR2 SYDVKM. This CDR3 region has 10 residues. The chain's CDR3 is CATQGHEQYF. The CDR3 DNA is TGTGCGACCCAGGGCCACGAGCAGTACTTC. Filled out from reference TRBV28 and TRBJ2-7, the complete variable domain reads DVKVTQSSRYLVKRTGEKVFLECVQDMDHENMFWYRQDPGLGLRLIYFSYDVKMKEKGDIPEGYSVSREKKERFSLILESASTNQTSMYLCATQGHEQYFGPGTRLTVT.

This chain links TRBV28 with TRBJ1-2; 12 bases fit TRBD1. The trim removed 6 bases at V and 8 bases at J, leaving 13 bases unmatched. The CDR3 totals 16 residues. CDR1 is MDHEN, CDR2 SYDVKM, per germline. This chain's CDR3 is CASSPGTGGLGWGYTF. As DNA, the CDR3 is TGTGCCAGCAGCCCCGGGACAGGGGGCTTGGGGTGGGGCTACACCTTC.

The chain links TRBV20-1 to TRBJ1-3; perhaps TRBD1 as D (5 bases). Trimming stripped 3 bases from V and 1 base from J, with 16 bases between. Germline CDR1 reads DFQATT; CDR2 reads SNEGSKA (reference sequence). The CDR3 length is 16 residues. CDR3: CSARGLREGSGNTIYF. Here the CDR3 DNA reads TGCAGTGCTAGGGGACTCCGGGAAGGGTCTGGAAACACCATATATTTT.

This clonotype was recorded many times. The chain carries TRBV12-3 or TRBV12-4 and TRBJ2-7, with D perhaps matching TRBD2 (6 bases). This CDR3 has 15 residues. Trimming pared 3 bases from V and 0 bases from J, leaving 12 bases between. This CDR3 reads CASSLRDPLSYEQYF. DNA for the CDR3: TGTGCCAGCAGTTTGCGGGACCCCCTCTCCTACGAGCAGTACTTC.

This clonotype occurred many times. The V call is TRBV5-5, the J call TRBJ2-5; 7 nucleotides agree with TRBD1. The length of the CDR3 is 13 residues. V shed 3 bases and J 5 bases; nucleotides not matched to a gene: 4. Germline lookup yields CDR1 SGHKS and CDR2 YYEKEE (reference sequence). This CDR3 is CASSSRGRETQYF. CDR3 sequence (DNA): TGTGCCAGCAGCTCAAGGGGGCGCGAGACCCAGTACTTC.

To note about this clonotype: It may be a read error: a sequence one base away is much more abundant. The gene calls are TRBV20-1 and TRBJ2-4; D is possibly TRBD1 (5 bases). Germline CDR1 and CDR2: DFQATT and SNEGSKA (reference sequence). CDR3 length equals 14 residues. CDR3 nucleotides: TGCAGTGCTGCCCCCGCAGGGAAGTATGGCATTAAGTACTTC. Amino acids: CSAAPAGKYGIKYF.

This clonotype was observed at least ten times. The chain combines TRBV16 with TRBJ2-2; perhaps TRBD2 as D (5 bases). CDR1 and CDR2 from the germline V gene are KGHSY and FQNENV. This CDR3 has 15 residues. Trimming took 7 bases from V and 0 from J, leaving 12 bases between them. The CDR3 loop is CASIYRLPNTGELFF. The CDR3, as DNA: TGTGCCAGCATCTATAGACTACCGAACACCGGGGAGCTGTTTTTT.

This CDR3 reads CASSTRDRDTRTQYF. The CDR3 DNA is TGTGCCAGCAGCACAAGGGACAGAGATACGAGGACCCAGTACTTC. The chain links TRBV28 to TRBJ2-5, with 7 bases matching TRBD1. From germline, CDR1 is MDHEN and CDR2 SYDVKM. V gave up 6 bases and J gave up 7 bases; unmatched junction bases: 14. This CDR3 region has 15 residues.

This clonotype came up once. The V and J genes are TRBV15 and TRBJ1-1, with a weak D call TRBD1 (5 bases). The CDR3 runs 15 residues. V lost 0 bases, J lost 5 bases, and 13 bases lay in between. Per germline, CDR1 LNHNV and CDR2 YYDKDF (reference sequence). CDR3 bases: TGTGCCACCAGCAGAGATCTGCGGGGGGGGACTGAAGCTTTCTTT. Translation gives CATSRDLRGGTEAFF.